The 28 T cell receptor beta chains presented below share a single source sample, sequenced in a study of cytomegalovirus exposure and HLA in healthy donors (dated by TCRdb to about 2017). Library preparation was by the immunoSEQ multiplex PCR assay. A mixture of 60 forward primers for TCR Vbeta segments and 13 reverse primers for TCR Jbeta segments was used in the multiplex PCR. Held by TCRdb, this immuneACCESS table contains in-frame sequences only and omits some clones. Under half of the omission traces to an unresolved V gene where checked; the cause of the rest is unknown. This sample is represented by around 62,000 clones; 60% to 80% of them were singletons. The ten largest clones take up approximately 8% of the sample. Sequenced material: PBMCs. The receptors derive from a man between 60 and 70 years old in good health and CMV-seropositive.

In DNA form, the CDR3 reads TGTGCCAGCAGCTCCTACCGGACTCGCTCCTACAATGAGCAGTTCTTC. This sequence encodes CASSSYRTRSYNEQFF. J is TRBJ2-1 and V is TRBV11-3; D possibly corresponds to TRBD2 (5 bases). The germline CDR1 and CDR2 sequences are SGHNT and YENEEA. The CDR3 contains 16 residues. The V and J ends lost 4 bases and 0 bases respectively, with 13 bases between them.

The chain has TRBV11-3 and TRBJ2-2; a possible D gene is TRBD1 (6 bases). Germline CDR1 and CDR2: SGHNT and YENEEA. V was clipped by 5 bases and J by 3 bases, with 22 bases between them. CDR3 length: 18 amino acids. CDR3 sequence: CASSTPLSGDLDTGELFF. The CDR3 nucleotides are TGTGCCAGCAGCACACCATTATCAGGGGATTTGGACACCGGGGAGCTGTTTTTT.

This rearrangement joins TRBV27 to TRBJ2-1; D call uncertain. The V and J ends lost 4 bases and 4 bases respectively, with 14 bases between them. This CDR3 comprises 15 residues. CDR1 is MNHEY and CDR2 is SMNVEV in the germline V gene (reference sequence). The DNA for the CDR3 is TGTGCCAGCAGTTCCGACTTACACCCTTACAATGAGCAGTTCTTC. Protein: CASSSDLHPYNEQFF.

The gene calls are TRBV10-2 and TRBJ1-1, with a weak D call TRBD1 (5 bases). Germline CDR1 and CDR2: WSHSY and SAAADI. Trimming took off 3 bases at V and 0 bases at J, with 11 bases between the two ends. The CDR3 totals 15 residues. CDR3 amino acids: CASSDNWGMNTEAFF. The CDR3 DNA sequence: TGCGCCAGCAGTGACAACTGGGGCATGAACACTGAAGCTTTCTTT.

This chain connects TRBV13 to TRBJ2-7; D is unresolved. V lost 5 bases and J lost 0, with 8 bases in between. CDR3 length equals 13 residues. CDR1 and CDR2 from the germline V gene are PRHDT and FYEKMQ (reference sequence). In DNA form, the CDR3 reads TGTGCCAGCAGCCCTGGGCGCTCCTACGAGCAGTACTTC. Amino acids: CASSPGRSYEQYF.

The gene calls are TRBV10-3 and TRBJ1-1, with D hard to call. This CDR3 is 13 amino acids long. Germline V gene data show CDR1 as ENHRY and CDR2 as SYGVKD. Trimming pared 7 bases from V and 7 bases from J, leaving 16 bases between. In DNA form, the CDR3 reads TGTGCCATCACCGCGGGAAGGGTGGATGAAGCTTTCTTT. It specifies CAITAGRVDEAFF.

The V call is TRBV5-6, the J call TRBJ1-2; 9 nucleotides line up with TRBD1. The CDR3 contains 14 residues. Trimming removed 1 base from V and 4 bases from J; junction bases left unmatched: 2. Per germline, CDR1 SGHDT and CDR2 YYEEEE. The CDR3 nucleotides are TGTGCCAGCAGCTTGAACAGGGGGCTCTATGGCTACACCTTC. Its protein product is CASSLNRGLYGYTF.

This sequence joins TRBV6-1 and TRBJ2-1, with TRBD2 matching 7 bases. J was trimmed by 1 base and V by 4 bases; bases with no gene match: 4. This CDR3 contains 15 residues. CDR1 and CDR2 from the germline V gene are MNHNS and SASEGT. CDR3 in amino acids: CASSVSGKSYNEQFF. CDR3 nucleotides: TGTGCCAGCAGTGTAAGCGGGAAATCCTACAATGAGCAGTTCTTC.

The gene calls are TRBV28 and TRBJ2-6; 9 nucleotides line up with TRBD1. The CDR3 length is 16 residues. The germline CDR1 and CDR2 sequences are MDHEN and SYDVKM. The ends lost 6 bases at V and 3 bases at J; junction bases unmatched: 6. CDR3 protein: CASSPNRGHGANVLTF. In nucleotides, the CDR3 is TGTGCCAGCAGCCCAAACAGGGGGCATGGGGCCAACGTCCTGACTTTC.

Turning to this clone: The sample has other DNA sequences that encode this CDR3 too. The V and J genes are TRBV11-3 and TRBJ2-3; 10 bases are shared with TRBD2. The V gene end was trimmed by 0 bases and the J gene end by 0 bases; junction bases not matched to a gene: 3. Germline lookup yields CDR1 SGHNT and CDR2 YENEEA. There are 17 residues in the CDR3. The CDR3 loop reads CASSLEGLARSTDTQYF. As DNA, the CDR3 is TGTGCCAGCAGCTTAGAGGGACTAGCGAGAAGCACAGATACGCAGTATTTT.

The rearrangement links TRBV2 to TRBJ1-4; 7 bases are a match to TRBD1. V was clipped by 7 bases and J by 10 bases; unmatched bases: 6. CDR3 length equals 12 residues. Germline CDR1 is SNHLY and CDR2 is FYNNEI. CDR3 protein: CASTGQEGKLFF. DNA for the CDR3: TGTGCCAGCACCGGACAGGAAGGAAAACTGTTTTTT.

V usage is TRBV4-1 and J usage is TRBJ2-1, with D possibly being TRBD2 (5 bases). Deletions cut 0 bases from V and 0 bases from J, with 18 bases between. Germline lookup yields CDR1 MGHRA and CDR2 YSYEKL. The CDR3 runs 19 residues. The CDR3 sequence: CASSQEDPGIPGSYNEQFF. The CDR3 DNA reads TGCGCCAGCAGCCAAGAGGACCCCGGGATCCCAGGCTCCTACAATGAGCAGTTCTTC.

This rearrangement joins TRBV6-5 to TRBJ1-6, with 9 bases fitting TRBD1. V dropped 4 bases and J dropped 5; count of bases not matched to a gene: 6. The CDR3 is 16 amino acids. Per germline, CDR1 MNHEY and CDR2 SVGAGI. CDR3 bases: TGTGCCAGCAGTTCCGGGACAGGGACCAATAATTCACCCCTCCACTTT. It specifies CASSSGTGTNNSPLHF.

This chain connects TRBV11-3 to TRBJ2-3, with TRBD2 matching 10 bases. Looked up from germline, CDR1 is SGHNT and CDR2 is YENEEA. V dropped 1 base and J dropped 5; count of bases not matched to a gene: 9. This CDR3 comprises 17 residues. The CDR3 coding sequence is TGTGCCAGCAGCTTAGGACAGCTAGCGGGAGTGGTAGATACGCAGTATTTT. As protein: CASSLGQLAGVVDTQYF.

The chain employs TRBV19 and TRBJ2-1; perhaps TRBD1 as D (7 bases). Trimming shortened V by 10 bases and J by 2 bases, and 15 bases separated the two germline ends. This CDR3 contains 14 residues. Per the germline V gene, CDR1 is LNHDA and CDR2 is SQIVND (reference sequence). This chain's CDR3 is CATTSGGPYNEQFF. CDR3 in DNA: TGTGCCACCACGTCAGGGGGGCCCTACAATGAGCAGTTCTTC. The whole variable domain, filled in from reference TRBV19 and TRBJ2-1, reads DGGITQSPKYLFRKEGQNVTLSCEQNLNHDAMYWYRQDPGQGLRLIYYSQIVNDFQKGDIAEGYSVSREKKESFPLTVTSAQKNPTAFYLCATTSGGPYNEQFFGPGTRLTVL.

The rearrangement uses TRBV11-2 and TRBJ2-5, with D maybe TRBD2 (6 bases). Trimming cost V 0 bases and J 5 bases, with 22 bases left between them. Germline V gene data show CDR1 as SGHAT and CDR2 as FQNNGV. This CDR3 comprises 18 residues. The DNA of the CDR3 is TGTGCCAGCAGCTTAGATGTGTGGGCTAGCGCGAGGAGGGAGACCCAGTACTTC. Its translation: CASSLDVWASARRETQYF.

The chain's CDR3 is CASSLTGGQETQYF. CDR3 in DNA: TGTGCCAGCAGTTTAACCGGGGGACAAGAGACCCAGTACTTC. This chain joins TRBV27 and TRBJ2-5, with D possibly TRBD2 on 6 matching bases. Deletions cut 2 bases from V and 2 bases from J, with 9 bases between. This CDR3 is built from 14 residues. The germline V gene encodes CDR1 MNHEY and CDR2 SMNVEV (reference sequence).

Only one count was recorded for this clone. This chain links TRBV6-5 with TRBJ1-2; TRBD1 matches 8 bases. This CDR3 has 12 amino acids. Germline values: CDR1 MNHEY, CDR2 SVGAGI. Unmatched junction bases numbered 5, after V lost 6 bases and J lost 8 bases. This CDR3 is CASRLGQGGYTF. CDR3 DNA: TGTGCCAGCAGACTAGGACAGGGCGGCTACACCTTC.

The V gene is TRBV27, the J gene TRBJ2-7; D not resolved. The CDR3 length is 15 residues. Germline values: CDR1 MNHEY, CDR2 SMNVEV (reference sequence). Trimming removed 4 bases from V and 0 bases from J, with 13 bases in between. CDR3 region: CASSSDFDSSYEQYF. CDR3 nucleotide sequence: TGTGCCAGCAGTTCCGACTTCGATAGCTCCTACGAGCAGTACTTC.

This clone was counted a few times. The V gene is TRBV29-1, the J gene TRBJ2-3; 8 positions match TRBD1. The ends lost 6 bases at V and 4 bases at J; junction bases unmatched: 6. This CDR3 has 13 residues. Germline V CDR1 and CDR2: SQVTM, ANQGSEA. CDR3 loop: CSVDPGGSDTQYF. The CDR3 DNA follows: TGCAGCGTAGATCCAGGGGGCTCAGATACGCAGTATTTT.

The genes are TRBV11-2 and TRBJ2-3; 12 bases align to TRBD2. This CDR3 is built from 16 residues. CDR1 and CDR2 from the germline V gene are SGHAT and FQNNGV. Trimming cost V 5 bases and J 2 bases; bases outside gene matches: 5. The CDR3 nucleotides are TGTGCCAGCAGCCAATCTAGCGGGGGGGCCACAGATACGCAGTATTTT. Translated, it gives CASSQSSGGATDTQYF.

This clone is labeled as medium-sized. This CDR3 reads CASSPRAGANVLTF. The CDR3 DNA sequence: TGTGCCAGCAGCCCCAGGGCTGGGGCCAACGTCCTGACTTTC. The rearrangement links TRBV5-6 to TRBJ2-6; a weak D match, TRBD1 (5 bases). The CDR3 runs to 14 residues. Trimming cost V 4 bases and J 2 bases, with 7 bases left between them. Germline lookup yields CDR1 SGHDT and CDR2 YYEEEE.

The rearrangement joins TRBV11-2 to TRBJ1-1; D possibly corresponds to TRBD1 (6 bases). Germline CDR1 reads SGHAT; CDR2 reads FQNNGV. V was trimmed by 6 bases and J by 3 bases, leaving 20 bases between them. The CDR3 consists of 16 residues. The CDR3 DNA reads as TGTGCCAGCAGGAAAGTGGGTGGACAGTCGTACACTGAAGCTTTCTTT. This sequence encodes CASRKVGGQSYTEAFF.

This chain connects TRBV5-6 to TRBJ2-1; 8 bases agree with TRBD2. The CDR3 length is 15 residues. Unmatched junction bases numbered 9, after V lost 3 bases and J lost 7 bases. Germline values: CDR1 SGHDT, CDR2 YYEEEE. CDR3 coding DNA: TGTGCCAGCAGCTGGGGACTAGTTAGGGCAAATGAGCAGTTCTTC. Amino acid sequence: CASSWGLVRANEQFF.

The rearrangement uses TRBV6-6 and TRBJ1-2, with TRBD1 identical over 7 bases. The CDR3 length is 14 residues. V lost 6 bases to trimming and J lost 2 bases; unmatched junction nucleotides: 6. Germline values: CDR1 MNHNY, CDR2 SVGAGI (reference sequence). CDR3 sequence: CASSRDRENYGYTF. The CDR3 nucleotides are TGTGCCAGCAGCCGCGACAGGGAGAACTATGGCTACACCTTC.

The genes are TRBV6-4 and TRBJ2-2, with 9 bases matching TRBD2. V lost 3 bases to trimming and J lost 3 bases; unmatched junction nucleotides: 5. The CDR3 extends over 16 amino acids. Germline-derived CDR1 and CDR2 are MRHNA and SNTAGT. The CDR3 bases are TGTGCCAGCAGTGATCAACTAGCGGGTGACACCGGGGAGCTGTTTTTT. Translating gives CASSDQLAGDTGELFF.

V gene TRBV5-5 combines with J gene TRBJ2-7; 8 bases are a match to TRBD1. The CDR3 covers 18 residues. V shed 3 bases and J 1 base; nucleotides not matched to a gene: 15. Germline V gene data show CDR1 as SGHKS and CDR2 as YYEKEE (reference sequence). The DNA for the CDR3 is TGTGCCAGCAGCTACCAAATCCTCGACAGGACAGGGTCCTACGAGCAGTACTTC. The encoded protein is CASSYQILDRTGSYEQYF.

V usage is TRBV7-9 and J usage is TRBJ2-7, with 12 bases that match TRBD1. J lost 4 bases, V lost 5 bases, and 3 bases had no gene match. In germline, CDR1 is SEHNR, CDR2 FQNEAQ (reference sequence). The CDR3 has 14 amino acids. The CDR3 DNA is TGTGCCAGCAGCCTGGGACAGGGGGCTTACGAGCAGTACTTC. This codes for CASSLGQGAYEQYF.